The T cell receptor beta chain described here comes from a study of T cells after yellow fever vaccination. Via MiXCR, TCRdb re-called the 5' RACE reads, giving one row per CDR3 protein. Among a few hundred thousand distinct CDR3 sequences listed, around 4.9% were seen once. Overall study findings and caveats: FACS-sorted repertoires could contain abundant clonotypes contaminating from the bulk population.

A word on this clonotype: Its antigen remains unknown.

V dropped 0 bases and J dropped 7 bases, with 13 bases sitting between them. The CDR3 runs to 14 residues. The germline V gene has CDR1 GTSNPN and CDR2 SVGIG (reference sequence). The chain is built from TRBV30 and TRBJ1-5, with D hard to call. The source is a young man who received the YFV17D yellow fever vaccine. The sequences come from CD4+ T cells sorted from PBMCs, collected on the day of the yellow fever booster vaccination. CDR3 nucleotides: TGTGCCTGGAGTGTACAACGAGGGAACCAGCCCCAGCATTTT. Protein sequence: CAWSVQRGNQPQHF.